The T cell receptor beta chain under discussion was sequenced for a study of T cell changes during pregnancy in multiple sclerosis. Looked up from germline, CDR1 is SGHTA and CDR2 is FQGNSA. The CDR3 spans 17 residues. Trimming at V came to 3 bases and at J to 3 bases, leaving 6 bases not matched to a gene. This clone was counted once. The assay was immunoSEQ multiplex PCR, and TCRdb's table has in-frame clones only and misses some. The table includes approximately 60,000 clones, approximately 89% detected once. This receptor was identified in a female donor in good health, enrolled as a control in a pregnancy study. The J gene is TRBJ2-7, the V gene TRBV7-2, with 15 bases fitting TRBD2. The sample was peripheral blood, taken after pregnancy. As DNA, the CDR3 is TGTGCCAGCAGCTTTGGACTAGCGGGAGGGATAATCTACGAGCAGTACTTC. This sequence encodes CASSFGLAGGIIYEQYF.